This T cell receptor beta chain is from a study of cytomegalovirus exposure and HLA in healthy donors. About the research overall: Early release data held 85 million or so unique TCRs from HLA-typed donors.

Of note for this clone: Its target is unknown.

Germline V gene sequence: CDR1 MNHEY, CDR2 SMNVEV (reference sequence). Trimming cost V 6 bases and J 7 bases, with 18 bases left between them. CDR3 size: 14 residues. Study-wide results and caveats: Researchers reported in a later analysis that common viral pathogens appeared linked to several top clusters. Later, an analysis showed that TCR beta chains associated with HLA were more clonally expanded than others that were equally common.

With 60 Vbeta and 13 Jbeta primers, the PCR was carried out. TCRdb's copy holds only in-frame clones and misses some; the assay was immunoSEQ multiplex PCR. This sample carries approximately 80,000 clones, with 1.1% going to the ten biggest clones. Donors showed nominal health when sampled, although they likely had unrecorded immune exposures. V and J are TRBV27 and TRBJ1-2; D perhaps matches TRBD1 (6 bases). The origin of this receptor is a woman under 40 in good health and CMV-seronegative. The sample comprised PBMCs. DNA for the CDR3: TGTGCCAGCAGGTTAGGGATGGGGGCAGGTGGCTACACCTTC. Residues: CASRLGMGAGGYTF.